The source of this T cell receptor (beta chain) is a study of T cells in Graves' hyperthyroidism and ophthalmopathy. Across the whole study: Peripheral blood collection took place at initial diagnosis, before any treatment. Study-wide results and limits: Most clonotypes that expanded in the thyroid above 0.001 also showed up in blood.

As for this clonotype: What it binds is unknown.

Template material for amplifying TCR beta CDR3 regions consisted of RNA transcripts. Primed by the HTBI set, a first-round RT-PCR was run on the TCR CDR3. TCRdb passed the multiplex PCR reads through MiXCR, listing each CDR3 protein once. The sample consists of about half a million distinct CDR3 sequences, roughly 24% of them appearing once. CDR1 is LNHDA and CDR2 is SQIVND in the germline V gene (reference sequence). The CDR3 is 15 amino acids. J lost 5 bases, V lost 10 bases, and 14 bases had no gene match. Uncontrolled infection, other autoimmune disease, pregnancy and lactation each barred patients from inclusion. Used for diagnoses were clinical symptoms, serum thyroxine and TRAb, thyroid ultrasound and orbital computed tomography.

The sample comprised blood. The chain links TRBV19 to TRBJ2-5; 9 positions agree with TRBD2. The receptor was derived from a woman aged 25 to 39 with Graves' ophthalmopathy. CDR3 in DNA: TGTGCCACACACCCCCGTAGCGGGGGTACCGAGACCCAGTACTTC. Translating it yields CATHPRSGGTETQYF.